This is a list of T cell receptor beta chains from one sample in a study of T-cell memory formation after mild COVID-19. Each CDR3 protein gets one entry after TCRdb re-called the 5' RACE reads with MiXCR. The table includes about 13,000 distinct CDR3 sequences, approximately 20% detected once. Sequencing used PBMCs or a T cell subset sorted from them (not recorded which). The origin of the receptors is an adult woman who had mild COVID-19 (a few samples of this study predate the infection). Cell type and time point are not known. Both conserved end residues are part of each CDR3. D genes are given only for firm matches. Clone sizes are given selectively: once, few, many, or a class where the clone is expanded.

DNA: TGTGCCAGCAGCTCCGGAGGGAAGTATGGCTACACCTTC; CDR3: CASSSGGKYGYTF; size: many; V: TRBV7-9; J: TRBJ1-2; length: 13; D: NA
DNA: TGTGCCAGCACCGGACCTAACCTCAGGGGGCAGTACTTC; CDR3: CASTGPNLRGQYF; size: many; V: TRBV11-3; J: TRBJ2-7; length: 13; D: NA
DNA: TGCAGTGCTGAGGACTCCGGGACTAGCGGGATTCTCATCTACAATGAGCAGTTCTTC; CDR3: CSAEDSGTSGILIYNEQFF; size: many; V: TRBV20-1; J: TRBJ2-1; length: 19; D: TRBD2
DNA: TGTGCCAGCAGCTTAGGGGACTACTACAATGAGCAGTTCTTC; CDR3: CASSLGDYYNEQFF; size: many; V: TRBV7-8; J: TRBJ2-1; length: 14; D: TRBD2
DNA: TGTGCCACCGCCTGGGGGGGATCCTACAATGAGCAGTTCTTC; CDR3: CATAWGGSYNEQFF; size: many; V: TRBV24-1; J: TRBJ2-1; length: 14; D: TRBD2
DNA: TGTGCCAGCAGCGGGGGACTAGCGGGTCGCTTCTACGAGCAGTACTTC; CDR3: CASSGGLAGRFYEQYF; size: many; V: TRBV5-6; J: TRBJ2-7; length: 16; D: TRBD2
DNA: TGTGCCAGCAGCAAAGGAGGACTAGCGGGGGCCGGGGAGACCCAGTACTTC; CDR3: CASSKGGLAGAGETQYF; size: many; V: TRBV12-3/TRBV12-4; J: TRBJ2-5; length: 17; D: TRBD2
DNA: TGCGCCAGCAGCCAAGAAAGAAGGAGGACTGAAGCTTTCTTT; CDR3: CASSQERRRTEAFF; size: many; V: TRBV4-1; J: TRBJ1-1; length: 14; D: NA
DNA: TGTGCCAGCAGCTCACGGGGGATTGTTACCGGGTACGAGCAGTACTTC; CDR3: CASSSRGIVTGYEQYF; size: many; V: TRBV7-2; J: TRBJ2-7; length: 16; D: NA
DNA: TGTGCCAGCAGCCTGGGACGGACCACTGAAGCTTTCTTT; CDR3: CASSLGRTTEAFF; size: medium-sized; V: TRBV7-3; J: TRBJ1-1; length: 13; D: NA
DNA: TGTGCCAGCAGCTTAAGACAGATCAATGAGCAGTTCTTC; CDR3: CASSLRQINEQFF; size: few; V: TRBV7-2; J: TRBJ2-1; length: 13; D: NA
DNA: TGTGCCAGCAGCTTCACAGGGGGCAGTACGGAGACCCAGTACTTC; CDR3: CASSFTGGSTETQYF; size: many; V: TRBV7-9; J: TRBJ2-5; length: 15; D: TRBD1
DNA: TGTGCCAGCTCCTCCAGGAACTACGAGCAGTACTTC; CDR3: CASSSRNYEQYF; size: many; V: TRBV9; J: TRBJ2-7; length: 12; D: NA
DNA: TGTGCCAGCAGGTCTCCAGAGCAGCGTGGCTACACCTTC; CDR3: CASRSPEQRGYTF; size: many; V: TRBV12-3/TRBV12-4; J: TRBJ1-2; length: 13; D: NA
DNA: TGTGCCACCGGTGGAGGAGGGGCGATCCATCATGGCTACACCTTC; CDR3: CATGGGGAIHHGYTF; size: many; V: TRBV12-3/TRBV12-4; J: TRBJ1-2; length: 15; D: NA
DNA: TGTGCCAGCAGCCAAGAAGAGGACAGGGTGACCTACAATGAGCAGTTCTTC; CDR3: CASSQEEDRVTYNEQFF; size: NA; V: TRBV3-1; J: TRBJ2-1; length: 17; D: TRBD1
DNA: TGTGCCAGCAGCCCGGGTCCTGCCACAGATACGCAGTATTTT; CDR3: CASSPGPATDTQYF; size: large; V: TRBV7-3; J: TRBJ2-3; length: 14; D: NA
DNA: TGTGCCACCAGTGATTCCCCAGGGGCTATCAATCAGCCCCAGCATTTT; CDR3: CATSDSPGAINQPQHF; size: few; V: TRBV24-1; J: TRBJ1-5; length: 16; D: NA
DNA: TGTGCCAGTAGTTTACATAGCAATCAGCCCCAGCATTTT; CDR3: CASSLHSNQPQHF; size: many; V: TRBV19; J: TRBJ1-5; length: 13; D: NA
DNA: TGTGCCAGCAGTTACTCTTGGGACAGGGACTACTACGAGCAGTACTTC; CDR3: CASSYSWDRDYYEQYF; size: many; V: TRBV6-6; J: TRBJ2-7; length: 16; D: TRBD1
DNA: TGCGCCAGCAGCCAAGGCTCCAACAGGGGGATCACCGGGGAGCTGTTTTTT; CDR3: CASSQGSNRGITGELFF; size: NA; V: TRBV4-3; J: TRBJ2-2; length: 17; D: TRBD1
DNA: TGTGCCAGCAGTTACCCGGCGGAAGGATACGAGCAGTACTTC; CDR3: CASSYPAEGYEQYF; size: many; V: TRBV6-2/TRBV6-3; J: TRBJ2-7; length: 14; D: NA
DNA: TGTGCCAGCAGCGAGGCAGCATCCTACGAGCAGTACTTC; CDR3: CASSEAASYEQYF; size: medium-sized; V: TRBV7-9; J: TRBJ2-7; length: 13; D: NA
DNA: TGTGCCAGCAGCTTGGGGGGGCTTCGGGAAGGAGAAAAACTGTTTTTT; CDR3: CASSLGGLREGEKLFF; size: many; V: TRBV5-5; J: TRBJ1-4; length: 16; D: NA
DNA: TGTGCCAGCAGTTCTCCGGGACCCCCGTACGAGCAGTACTTC; CDR3: CASSSPGPPYEQYF; size: NA; V: TRBV27; J: TRBJ2-7; length: 14; D: NA
DNA: TGTGCCAGCAGCTTACGACTGGAAGAGTCGTTCTTC; CDR3: CASSLRLEESFF; size: many; V: TRBV7-8; J: TRBJ2-1; length: 12; D: NA
DNA: TGTGCCAGCAGCTTAGCGGCAGGTCACTATGGCTACACCTTC; CDR3: CASSLAAGHYGYTF; size: many; V: TRBV7-8; J: TRBJ1-2; length: 14; D: NA
DNA: TGTGCCAGCAGCTTAGGAGGAGGGGGGGCAGATACGCAGTATTTT; CDR3: CASSLGGGGADTQYF; size: many; V: TRBV7-6; J: TRBJ2-3; length: 15; D: NA
DNA: TGTGCCAGCAGTCCCTTAGCGGGGTACACCGGGGAGCTGTTTTTT; CDR3: CASSPLAGYTGELFF; size: many; V: TRBV12-3/TRBV12-4; J: TRBJ2-2; length: 15; D: TRBD2
DNA: TGCAGTGCTAGAGAAAATCTAGCGGGAGAGCTTTGGGGTGAGCAGTTCTTC; CDR3: CSARENLAGELWGEQFF; size: many; V: TRBV20-1; J: TRBJ2-1; length: 17; D: TRBD2
DNA: TGCAGTGCTAGAGATTTATTCGGAAGCTACCCAGATACGCAGTATTTT; CDR3: CSARDLFGSYPDTQYF; size: once; V: TRBV20-1; J: TRBJ2-3; length: 16; D: NA
DNA: TGTGCCAGCAGTTTGCACGGCAGCTCTGGAAACACCATATATTTT; CDR3: CASSLHGSSGNTIYF; size: NA; V: TRBV12-3/TRBV12-4; J: TRBJ1-3; length: 15; D: NA
DNA: TGTGCCAGCAGTGAATCGGCCGGAGACACCATATATTTT; CDR3: CASSESAGDTIYF; size: many; V: TRBV25-1; J: TRBJ1-3; length: 13; D: NA
DNA: TGTGCCAGCAGCTTGATGGACACCTCCTACAATGAGCAGTTCTTC; CDR3: CASSLMDTSYNEQFF; size: many; V: TRBV5-5; J: TRBJ2-1; length: 15; D: NA
DNA: TGTGCCAGCAGTAGCGGGGACACCGGGGAGCTGTTTTTT; CDR3: CASSSGDTGELFF; size: few; V: TRBV6-4; J: TRBJ2-2; length: 13; D: TRBD2
DNA: TGTGCCAGCAGCTTGGACCAGCAACGGTCCTACAATGAGCAGTTCTTC; CDR3: CASSLDQQRSYNEQFF; size: many; V: TRBV5-4; J: TRBJ2-1; length: 16; D: NA
DNA: TGTGCCAGCAGTTTAGAGGAGGGACTAGCGGGGAGCACAGATACGCAGTATTTT; CDR3: CASSLEEGLAGSTDTQYF; size: NA; V: TRBV12-3/TRBV12-4; J: TRBJ2-3; length: 18; D: TRBD2
DNA: TGCAGCGTTGGGGGCGGTTCGAACACCGGGGAGCTGTTTTTT; CDR3: CSVGGGSNTGELFF; size: many; V: TRBV29-1; J: TRBJ2-2; length: 14; D: NA
DNA: TGTGCCAGTAGTATATCGGGGGCCGGCGGCGAGCAGTACTTC; CDR3: CASSISGAGGEQYF; size: many; V: TRBV19; J: TRBJ2-7; length: 14; D: NA
DNA: TGTGCCTGGAACAGTCCCTACTACGAGCAGTACTTC; CDR3: CAWNSPYYEQYF; size: few; V: TRBV30; J: TRBJ2-7; length: 12; D: NA
DNA: TGTGCCACCGGGACAGGGGCTAGCTCCTACAATGAGCAGTTCTTC; CDR3: CATGTGASSYNEQFF; size: NA; V: TRBV24-1; J: TRBJ2-1; length: 15; D: TRBD1